These 2 T cell receptor beta chains were all obtained from the same sample, sequenced in a study of cytomegalovirus exposure and HLA in healthy donors. Vbeta (60) and Jbeta (13) primers were used in the PCR. The data were produced by immunoSEQ multiplex PCR, yet TCRdb's version contains in-frame clones alone and is incomplete. The sample records under 70,000 clones, 80% to 90% being singletons. Sequencing input: PBMCs. The receptors were gathered from a woman aged 25 to 45 in good health and CMV-seronegative.

The V call is TRBV2, the J call TRBJ2-1, with 11 bases fitting TRBD1. The CDR3 length is 16 residues. Germline V gene data show CDR1 as SNHLY and CDR2 as FYNNEI. The ends lost 6 bases at V and 8 bases at J; junction bases unmatched: 12. CDR3 nucleotide sequence: TGTGCCAGCAGGGAGCCCGGGACAGGGGGAGTGGATGAGCAGTTCTTC. Its translation: CASREPGTGGVDEQFF.

The gene calls are TRBV9 and TRBJ1-1; D call uncertain. V lost 0 bases and J 5 bases, leaving 8 bases between the germline ends. Germline lookup yields CDR1 SGDLS and CDR2 YYNGEE. The CDR3 has 13 amino acids. CDR3 DNA: TGTGCCAGCAGCGTAGGTACGGGTACTGAAGCTTTCTTT. This encodes CASSVGTGTEAFF.